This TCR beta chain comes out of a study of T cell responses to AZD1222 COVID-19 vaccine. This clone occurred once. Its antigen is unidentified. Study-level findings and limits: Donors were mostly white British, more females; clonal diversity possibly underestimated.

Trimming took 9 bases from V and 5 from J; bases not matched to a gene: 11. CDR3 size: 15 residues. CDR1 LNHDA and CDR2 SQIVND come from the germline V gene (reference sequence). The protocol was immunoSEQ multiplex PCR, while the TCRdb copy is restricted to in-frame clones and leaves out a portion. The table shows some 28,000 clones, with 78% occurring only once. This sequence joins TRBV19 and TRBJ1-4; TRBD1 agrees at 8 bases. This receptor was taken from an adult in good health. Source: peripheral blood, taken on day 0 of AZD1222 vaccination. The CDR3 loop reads CASRFQGAGNEKLFF. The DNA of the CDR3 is TGTGCCAGCAGATTTCAGGGGGCGGGGAATGAAAAACTGTTTTTT.